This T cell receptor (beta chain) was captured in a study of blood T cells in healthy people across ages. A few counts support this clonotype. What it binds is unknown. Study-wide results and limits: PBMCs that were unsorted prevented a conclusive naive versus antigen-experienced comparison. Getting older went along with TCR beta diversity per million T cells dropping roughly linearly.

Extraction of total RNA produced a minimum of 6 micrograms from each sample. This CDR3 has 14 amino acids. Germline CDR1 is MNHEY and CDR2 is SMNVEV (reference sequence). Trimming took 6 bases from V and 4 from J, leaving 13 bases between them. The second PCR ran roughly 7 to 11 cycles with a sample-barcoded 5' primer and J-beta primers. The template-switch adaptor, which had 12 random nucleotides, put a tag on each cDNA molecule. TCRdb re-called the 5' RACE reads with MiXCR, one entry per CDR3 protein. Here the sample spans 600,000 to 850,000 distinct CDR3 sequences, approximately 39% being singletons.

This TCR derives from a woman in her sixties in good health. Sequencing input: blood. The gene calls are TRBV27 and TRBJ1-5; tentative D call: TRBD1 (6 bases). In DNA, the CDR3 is TGTGCCAGCAGCCTCGGACAGTTTAATCAGCCCCAGCATTTT. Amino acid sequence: CASSLGQFNQPQHF.